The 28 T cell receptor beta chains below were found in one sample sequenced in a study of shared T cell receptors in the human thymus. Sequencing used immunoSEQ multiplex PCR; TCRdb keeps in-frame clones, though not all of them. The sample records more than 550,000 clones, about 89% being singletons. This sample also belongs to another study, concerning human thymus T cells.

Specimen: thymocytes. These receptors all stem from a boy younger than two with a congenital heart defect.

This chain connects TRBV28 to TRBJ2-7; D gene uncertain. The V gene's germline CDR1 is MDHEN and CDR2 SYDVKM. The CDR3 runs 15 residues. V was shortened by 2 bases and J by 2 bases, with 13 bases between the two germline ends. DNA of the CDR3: TGTGCCAGCAGTTTAGTGGCAGAAGAAACCTACGAGCAGTACTTC. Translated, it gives CASSLVAEETYEQYF.

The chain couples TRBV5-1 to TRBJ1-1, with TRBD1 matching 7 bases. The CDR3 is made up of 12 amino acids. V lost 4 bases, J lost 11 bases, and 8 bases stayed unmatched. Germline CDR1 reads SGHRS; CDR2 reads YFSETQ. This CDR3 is CASSRPTGVAFF. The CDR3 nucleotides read TGCGCCAGCAGCCGCCCAACAGGGGTTGCTTTCTTT.

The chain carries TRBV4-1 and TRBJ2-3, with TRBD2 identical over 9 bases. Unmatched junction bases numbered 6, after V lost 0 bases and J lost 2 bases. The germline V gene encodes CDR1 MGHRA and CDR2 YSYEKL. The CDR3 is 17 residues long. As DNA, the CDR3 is TGCGCCAGCAGCCAAGAGGTAGCGGGGGCCCTCACAGATACGCAGTATTTT. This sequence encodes CASSQEVAGALTDTQYF.

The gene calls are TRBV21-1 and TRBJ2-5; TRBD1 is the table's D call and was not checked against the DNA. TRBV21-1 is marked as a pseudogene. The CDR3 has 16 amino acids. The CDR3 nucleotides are TGTGCCAGCAGCTTCCGGGACAGACCCTTCCAAGAGACCCAGTACTTC. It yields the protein CASSFRDRPFQETQYF.

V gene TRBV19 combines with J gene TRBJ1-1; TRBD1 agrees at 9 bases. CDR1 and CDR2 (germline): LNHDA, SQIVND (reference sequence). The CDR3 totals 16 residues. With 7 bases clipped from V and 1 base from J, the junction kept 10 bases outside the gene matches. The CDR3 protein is CASITGGVNGNTEAFF. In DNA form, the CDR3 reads TGTGCCAGTATTACAGGGGGCGTTAATGGGAACACTGAAGCTTTCTTT.

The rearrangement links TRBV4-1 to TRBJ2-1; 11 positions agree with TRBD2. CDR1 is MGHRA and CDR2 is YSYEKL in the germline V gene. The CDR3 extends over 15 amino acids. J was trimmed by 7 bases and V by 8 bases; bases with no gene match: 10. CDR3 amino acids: CASARVAGGWNEQFF. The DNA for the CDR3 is TGCGCCAGCGCCAGGGTAGCGGGGGGGTGGAATGAGCAGTTCTTC.

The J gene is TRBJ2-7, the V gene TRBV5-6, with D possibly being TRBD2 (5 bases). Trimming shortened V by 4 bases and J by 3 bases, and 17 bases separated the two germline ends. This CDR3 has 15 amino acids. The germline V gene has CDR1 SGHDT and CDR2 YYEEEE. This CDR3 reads CASSPSGERGYEQYF. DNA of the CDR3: TGTGCCAGCAGCCCGTCCGGAGAACGGGGCTACGAGCAGTACTTC.

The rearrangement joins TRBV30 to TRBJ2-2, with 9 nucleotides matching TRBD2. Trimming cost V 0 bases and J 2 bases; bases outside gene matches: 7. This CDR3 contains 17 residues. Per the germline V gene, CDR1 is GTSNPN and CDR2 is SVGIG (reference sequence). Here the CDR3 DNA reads TGTGCCTGGAGTGTAATGGATAGCGGGGGCAACACCGGGGAGCTGTTTTTT. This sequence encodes CAWSVMDSGGNTGELFF. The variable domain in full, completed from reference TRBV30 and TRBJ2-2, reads SQTIHQWPATLVQPVGSPLSLECTVEGTSNPNLYWYRQAAGRGLQLLFYSVGIGQISSEVPQNLSASRPQDRQFILSSKKLLLSDSGFYLCAWSVMDSGGNTGELFFGEGSRLTVL.

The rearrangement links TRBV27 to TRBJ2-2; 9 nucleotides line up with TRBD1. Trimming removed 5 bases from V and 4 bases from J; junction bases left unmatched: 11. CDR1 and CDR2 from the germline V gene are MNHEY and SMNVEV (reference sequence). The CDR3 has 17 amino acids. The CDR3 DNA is TGTGCCAGCAGTCCTATCTTGACAGGGGGAATCACCGGGGAGCTGTTTTTT. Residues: CASSPILTGGITGELFF.

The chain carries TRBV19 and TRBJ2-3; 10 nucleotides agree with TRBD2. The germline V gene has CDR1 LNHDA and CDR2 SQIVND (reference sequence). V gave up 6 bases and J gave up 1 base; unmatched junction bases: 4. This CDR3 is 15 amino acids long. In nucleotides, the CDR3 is TGTGCCAGTAGGCGTACTAGCGGGGGCACAGATACGCAGTATTTT. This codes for CASRRTSGGTDTQYF.

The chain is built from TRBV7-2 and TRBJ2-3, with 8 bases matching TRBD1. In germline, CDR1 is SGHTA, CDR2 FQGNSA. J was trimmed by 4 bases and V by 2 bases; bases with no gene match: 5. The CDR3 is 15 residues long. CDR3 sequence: CASSLTGGSPDTQYF. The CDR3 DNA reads TGTGCCAGCAGCTTAACAGGGGGAAGTCCAGATACGCAGTATTTT.

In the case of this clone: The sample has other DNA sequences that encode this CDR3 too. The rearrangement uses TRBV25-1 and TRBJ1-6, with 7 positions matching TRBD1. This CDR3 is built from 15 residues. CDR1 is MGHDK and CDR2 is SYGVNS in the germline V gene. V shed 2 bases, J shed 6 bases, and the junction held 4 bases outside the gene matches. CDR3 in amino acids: CASSEGTASNSPLHF. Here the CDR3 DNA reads TGTGCCAGCAGTGAAGGGACAGCGTCTAATTCACCCCTCCACTTT.

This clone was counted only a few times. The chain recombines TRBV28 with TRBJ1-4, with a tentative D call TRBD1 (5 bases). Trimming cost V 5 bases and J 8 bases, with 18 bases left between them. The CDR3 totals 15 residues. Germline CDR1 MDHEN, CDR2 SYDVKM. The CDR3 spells CASSIGPGQREKLFF. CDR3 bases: TGTGCCAGCAGTATAGGACCAGGGCAACGAGAAAAACTGTTTTTT.

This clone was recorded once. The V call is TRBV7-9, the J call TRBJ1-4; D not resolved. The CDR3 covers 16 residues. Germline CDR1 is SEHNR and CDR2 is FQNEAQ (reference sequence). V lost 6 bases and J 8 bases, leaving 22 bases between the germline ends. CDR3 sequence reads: CASRPSVGLRGEKLFF. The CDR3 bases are TGTGCCAGCAGACCCTCAGTCGGACTACGAGGGGAAAAACTGTTTTTT. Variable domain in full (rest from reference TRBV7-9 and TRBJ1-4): DTGVSQNPRHKITKRGQNVTFRCDPISEHNRLYWYRQTLGQGPEFLTYFQNEAQLEKSRLLSDRFSAERPKGSFSTLEIQRTEQGDSAMYLCASRPSVGLRGEKLFFGSGTQLSVL.

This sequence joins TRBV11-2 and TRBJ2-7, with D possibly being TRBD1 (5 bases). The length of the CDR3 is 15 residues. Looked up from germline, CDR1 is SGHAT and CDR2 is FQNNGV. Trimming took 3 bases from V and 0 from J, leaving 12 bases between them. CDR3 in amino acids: CASSFMTDSSYEQYF. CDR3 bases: TGTGCCAGCAGCTTTATGACAGACAGCTCCTACGAGCAGTACTTC.

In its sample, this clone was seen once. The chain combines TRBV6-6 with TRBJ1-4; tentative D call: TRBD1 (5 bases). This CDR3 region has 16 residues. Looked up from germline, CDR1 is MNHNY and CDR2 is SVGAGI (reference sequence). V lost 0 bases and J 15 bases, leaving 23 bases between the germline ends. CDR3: CASSYSRGTTTQTLFF. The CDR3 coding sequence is TGTGCCAGCAGTTACTCCCGAGGGACTACCACCCAGACGTTGTTTTTT.

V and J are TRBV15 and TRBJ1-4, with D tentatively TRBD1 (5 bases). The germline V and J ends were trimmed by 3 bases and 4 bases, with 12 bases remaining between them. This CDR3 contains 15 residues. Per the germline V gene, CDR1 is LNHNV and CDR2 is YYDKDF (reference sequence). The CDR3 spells CATSRLNRFNEKLFF. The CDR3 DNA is TGTGCCACCAGCAGGCTAAACAGGTTTAATGAAAAACTGTTTTTT. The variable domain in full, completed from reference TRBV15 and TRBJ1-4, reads DAMVIQNPRYQVTQFGKPVTLSCSQTLNHNVMYWYQQKSSQAPKLLFHYYDKDFNNEADTPDNFQSRRPNTSFCFLDIRSPGLGDTAMYLCATSRLNRFNEKLFFGSGTQLSVL.

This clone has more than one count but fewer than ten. CDR3 in amino acids: CASSYWTGAYNEQFF. The CDR3 DNA follows: TGTGCCAGCAGTTACTGGACAGGGGCCTACAATGAGCAGTTCTTC. The rearrangement links TRBV6-5 to TRBJ2-1, with 9 bases aligning to TRBD1. This CDR3 is 15 amino acids long. Per germline, CDR1 MNHEY and CDR2 SVGAGI. J was trimmed by 2 bases and V by 1 base; bases with no gene match: 0.

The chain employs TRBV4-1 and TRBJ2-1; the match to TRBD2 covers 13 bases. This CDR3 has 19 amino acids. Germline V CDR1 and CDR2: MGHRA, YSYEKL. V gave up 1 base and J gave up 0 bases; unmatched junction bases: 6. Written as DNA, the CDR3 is TGCGCCAGCAGCCAAGTCGGGACTAGCGGGGCCCGCTCCTACAATGAGCAGTTCTTC. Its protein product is CASSQVGTSGARSYNEQFF.

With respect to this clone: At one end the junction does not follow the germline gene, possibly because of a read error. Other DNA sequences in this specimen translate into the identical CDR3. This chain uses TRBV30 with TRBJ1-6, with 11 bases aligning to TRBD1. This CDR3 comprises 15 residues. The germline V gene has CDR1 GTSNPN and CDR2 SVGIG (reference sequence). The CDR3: CAWRPGTGGNSPLHF. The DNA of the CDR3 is TGTGCCTGGAGGCCCGGGACAGGGGGGAATTCCCCCCTCCACTTT.

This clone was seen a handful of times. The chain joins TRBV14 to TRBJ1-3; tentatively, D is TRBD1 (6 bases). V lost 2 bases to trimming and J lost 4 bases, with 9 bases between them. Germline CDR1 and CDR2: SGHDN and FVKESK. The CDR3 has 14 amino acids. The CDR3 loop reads CASSQSGVGNTIYF. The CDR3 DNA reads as TGTGCCAGCAGCCAATCAGGGGTCGGAAACACCATATATTTT.

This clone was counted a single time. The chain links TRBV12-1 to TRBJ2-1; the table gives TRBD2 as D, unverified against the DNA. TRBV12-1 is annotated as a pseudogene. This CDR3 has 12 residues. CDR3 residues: CASSLFLNEQFF. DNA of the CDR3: TGTGCCAGCAGCCTATTTCTCAATGAGCAGTTCTTC.

CDR3 DNA: TGTGCCAGCTTTAAGGACTTCGCCTACGAGCAGTACTTC. Translation: CASFKDFAYEQYF. The chain combines TRBV2 with TRBJ2-7; TRBD2 is a possible D gene (5 bases). The CDR3 is 13 amino acids. V dropped 8 bases and J dropped 2 bases, with 13 bases sitting between them. CDR1 and CDR2 from the germline V gene are SNHLY and FYNNEI. Looking up the rest from reference TRBV2 and TRBJ2-7 gives the full variable domain: EPEVTQTPSHQVTQMGQEVILRCVPISNHLYFYWYRQILGQKVEFLVSFYNNEISEKSEIFDDQFSVERPDGSNFTLKIRSTKLEDSAMYFCASFKDFAYEQYFGPGTRLTVT.

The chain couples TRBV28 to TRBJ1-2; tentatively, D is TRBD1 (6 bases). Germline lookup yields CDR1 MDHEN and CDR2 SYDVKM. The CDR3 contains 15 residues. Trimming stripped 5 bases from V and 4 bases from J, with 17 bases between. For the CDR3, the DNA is TGTGCCAGCAGTCGACACCGACAGGCTCCCTATGGCTACACCTTC. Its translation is CASSRHRQAPYGYTF.

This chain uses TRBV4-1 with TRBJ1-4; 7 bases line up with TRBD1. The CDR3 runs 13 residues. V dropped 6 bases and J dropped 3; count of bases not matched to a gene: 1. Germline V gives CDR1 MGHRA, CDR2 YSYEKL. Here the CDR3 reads CASRQGANEKLFF. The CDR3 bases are TGCGCCAGCAGGCAGGGGGCTAATGAAAAACTGTTTTTT.

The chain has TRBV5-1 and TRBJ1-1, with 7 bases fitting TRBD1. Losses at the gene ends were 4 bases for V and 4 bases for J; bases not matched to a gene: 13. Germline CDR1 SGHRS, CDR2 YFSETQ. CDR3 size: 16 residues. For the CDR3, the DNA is TGCGCCAGCAGCCACTATGACAGGGAGGTTGGCACTGAAGCTTTCTTT. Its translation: CASSHYDREVGTEAFF.

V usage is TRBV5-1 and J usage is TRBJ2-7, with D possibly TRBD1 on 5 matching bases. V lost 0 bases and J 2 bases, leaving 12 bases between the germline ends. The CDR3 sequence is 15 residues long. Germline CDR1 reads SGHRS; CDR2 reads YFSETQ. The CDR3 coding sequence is TGCGCCAGCAGCTTGGAGTACAGGCGTCCCTACGAGCAGTACTTC. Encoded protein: CASSLEYRRPYEQYF. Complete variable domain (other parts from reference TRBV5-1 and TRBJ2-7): KAGVTQTPRYLIKTRGQQVTLSCSPISGHRSVSWYQQTPGQGLQFLFEYFSETQRNKGNFPGRFSGRQFSNSRSEMNVSTLELGDSALYLCASSLEYRRPYEQYFGPGTRLTVT.

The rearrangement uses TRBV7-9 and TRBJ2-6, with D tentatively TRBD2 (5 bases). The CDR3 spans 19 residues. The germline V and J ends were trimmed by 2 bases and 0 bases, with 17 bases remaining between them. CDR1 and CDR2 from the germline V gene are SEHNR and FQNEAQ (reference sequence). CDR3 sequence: CASSLIPPGNHSGANVLTF. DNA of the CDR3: TGTGCCAGCAGCTTAATCCCCCCGGGAAACCACTCTGGGGCCAACGTCCTGACTTTC.